These 4 T cell receptor beta chains share one sample of origin, sequenced in a study of T cells after yellow fever vaccination. TCRdb itself ran the 5' RACE reads through MiXCR, one entry per CDR3 protein. The sample shows around 350,000 distinct CDR3 sequences, about 6% of them seen only once. The sample in question was PBMCs, obtained 5 days after the yellow fever booster vaccination. These receptors were taken from a man aged 30 to 39 who received the YFV17D yellow fever vaccine.

The genes are TRBV7-8 and TRBJ1-1; tentative D call: TRBD1 (5 bases). Germline V CDR1 and CDR2: SGHVS, FQNEAQ. Trimming left V 3 bases short and J 8 bases short, with 10 bases between. This CDR3 has 12 residues. The chain's CDR3 is CASSLGRLEAFF. The CDR3 coding sequence is TGTGCCAGCAGCTTGGGACGCCTGGAAGCTTTCTTT.

In this sample, this clonotype turned up many times. An end of the junction differs from the germline gene, which may be a read error. The chain employs TRBV5-1 and TRBJ2-7, with unresolved D. This CDR3 region has 13 residues. The germline V gene has CDR1 SGHRS and CDR2 YFSETQ. The CDR3 sequence is CASSLQGYYEQYF. The DNA for the CDR3 is TGTGCCAGCAGCTTACAAGGTTATTACGAGCAGTACTTC.

This clonotype was found many times. The chain uses TRBV12-3 or TRBV12-4 and TRBJ2-3; D remains ambiguous. CDR3 length: 15 amino acids. V was pared by 5 bases and J by 0 bases, with 12 bases between. In DNA, the CDR3 is TGTGCCAGCAGTCGTCGCCAGCCTAGCACAGATACGCAGTATTTT. It codes for CASSRRQPSTDTQYF.

This clonotype was seen more than once but under ten times. The rearrangement joins TRBV11-2 to TRBJ2-1; TRBD2 aligns across 10 bases. Germline CDR1 SGHAT, CDR2 FQNNGV. V gave up 0 bases and J gave up 11 bases; unmatched junction bases: 7. The length of the CDR3 is 15 residues. The CDR3 DNA sequence: TGTGCCAGCAGCTTAGATCAGCTAGCGGGAGTTCAGCAGTTCTTC. It codes for CASSLDQLAGVQQFF.